This record concerns one TCR beta chain sequence. Its specificity is not known. A read error is possible here, since a much larger clone lies one base away. After removal of 2 bases from V and 5 bases from J, the junction contained 4 bases not matched to a gene. This CDR3 is built from 14 residues. Germline CDR1 and CDR2: SQVTM and ANQGSEA. The data stem from a study of T cells in Graves' hyperthyroidism and ophthalmopathy. Study-level points and caveats: Separating ophthalmopathy from stable hyperthyroidism was achieved by a 13 V-J model.

Template material for amplifying TCR beta CDR3 regions consisted of RNA transcripts. Primed by the HTBI set, a first-round RT-PCR was run on the TCR CDR3. TCRdb re-called the multiplex PCR reads with MiXCR, one entry per CDR3 protein. The sample has hundreds of thousands of distinct CDR3 sequences; 38% are singletons. The sequenced material came from blood. The receptor was derived from a man aged 18 to 29 with Graves' hyperthyroidism. The chain carries TRBV29-1 and TRBJ2-7, with 12 bases lining up with TRBD2. The CDR3, as DNA: TGCAGCGTTGAACCTAGCGGGAGGGCTAACGAGCAGTACTTC. This encodes CSVEPSGRANEQYF.